The next 23 T cell receptor beta chains were all read from a single sample in a study of blood T cell repertoires in COVID-19. Assay: immunoSEQ multiplex PCR; the TCRdb copy retains only in-frame clones and omits some. The sample carries 100,000 to 150,000 clones, around 88% recorded once. The sequencing sample was made of peripheral blood. The receptors shown here come from a man aged 50 to 59 with acute or convalescent COVID-19.

The gene calls are TRBV6-6 and TRBJ1-5, with 8 bases lining up with TRBD1. CDR1 and CDR2 from the germline V gene are MNHNY and SVGAGI (reference sequence). Trimming cost V 5 bases and J 0 bases; bases outside gene matches: 12. The CDR3 loop spans 18 amino acids. In DNA form, the CDR3 reads TGTGCCAGCAGTCTCGACAGGGGAGAGGTCTATAGCAATCAGCCCCAGCATTTT. It specifies CASSLDRGEVYSNQPQHF.

The CDR3 protein is CATSDPGYGDTQYF. The CDR3 bases are TGTGCCACCAGTGACCCAGGGTACGGAGATACGCAGTATTTT. This chain joins TRBV24-1 and TRBJ2-3; possibly TRBD1 for D (5 bases). Germline CDR1 is KGHDR and CDR2 is SFDVKD. V lost 4 bases and J lost 5, with 12 bases in between. This CDR3 is built from 14 residues.

There are a few counts of this clone. This chain links TRBV10-3 with TRBJ1-5; TRBD1 agrees at 8 bases. The germline gives CDR1 ENHRY, CDR2 SYGVKD. The CDR3 consists of 15 residues. With V trimmed by 1 base and J by 5 bases, 4 bases remained unmatched. The CDR3 region is CAISEYGQGHQPQHF. In nucleotides, the CDR3 is TGTGCCATCAGTGAGTACGGACAGGGTCATCAGCCCCAGCATTTT.

The chain links TRBV7-2 to TRBJ2-7; D remains unclear. The CDR3 has 15 residues. Trimming took 1 base from V and 7 from J, leaving 17 bases between them. The germline gives CDR1 SGHTA, CDR2 FQGNSA. The CDR3 nucleotides are TGTGCCAGCAGCTTAGGTAACTCGCACTTAGATGAGCAGTACTTC. Translation: CASSLGNSHLDEQYF.

J is TRBJ1-2 and V is TRBV18; D is ambiguous. Germline loops: CDR1 KGHSH, CDR2 LQKENI. V was cut by 3 bases and J by 6 bases, with 11 bases left in between. The CDR3 runs to 13 residues. DNA of the CDR3: TGTGCCAGCTCACCTTCGCGTTTGGATGGCTACACCTTC. It yields the protein CASSPSRLDGYTF.

The rearrangement uses TRBV18 and TRBJ1-5; the match to TRBD1 covers 9 bases. V lost 6 bases and J lost 6; bases outside the gene matches: 6. The CDR3 covers 14 residues. Germline V gives CDR1 KGHSH, CDR2 LQKENI. In DNA, the CDR3 is TGTGCCAGCTCCCCGGGACAGGGTTTTCAGCCCCAGCATTTT. It yields the protein CASSPGQGFQPQHF.

The chain combines TRBV11-2 with TRBJ1-2; TRBD1 might be the D (5 bases). The CDR3 consists of 13 residues. Trimming removed 6 bases at V and 4 bases at J, with 12 bases between. Germline CDR1 and CDR2: SGHAT and FQNNGV. The DNA of the CDR3 is TGTGCCAGCAGTTCAGGGTACGGCTATGGCTACACCTTC. Translated, it gives CASSSGYGYGYTF.

This chain links TRBV18 with TRBJ1-4, with D possibly TRBD1 on 6 matching bases. This CDR3 region has 17 residues. Germline assignment: CDR1 KGHSH and CDR2 LQKENI. The germline V and J ends were trimmed by 5 bases and 5 bases, with 21 bases remaining between them. The CDR3 here is CASSESTVRTVNEKLFF. The CDR3 DNA is TGTGCCAGCTCAGAATCTACTGTTAGGACAGTGAATGAAAAACTGTTTTTT.

The chain employs TRBV7-6 and TRBJ1-2; 7 nucleotides align to TRBD1. Germline trimming cut 7 bases from V and 8 bases from J; bases unmatched to any gene: 7. The CDR3 extends over 12 amino acids. Germline CDR1 reads SGHVS; CDR2 reads FNYEAQ. As DNA, the CDR3 is TGTGCCAGCACAACAGGGGCAGGGGGCTACACCTTC. Protein product: CASTTGAGGYTF. Looking up the rest from reference TRBV7-6 and TRBJ1-2 gives the full variable domain: GAGVSQSPRYKVTKRGQDVALRCDPISGHVSLYWYRQALGQGPEFLTYFNYEAQQDKSGLPNDRFSAERPEGSISTLTIQRTEQRDSAMYRCASTTGAGGYTFGSGTRLTVV.

This chain's CDR3 is CASNSIRDSLYGYTF. In nucleotides, the CDR3 is TGTGCCAGCAATTCGATCCGGGACAGTCTCTATGGCTACACCTTC. The chain links TRBV19 to TRBJ1-2, with 7 bases lining up with TRBD1. The CDR3 has 15 amino acids. V trimming: 9 bases; J trimming: 4 bases; junction bases outside the gene matches: 14. Germline assignment: CDR1 LNHDA and CDR2 SQIVND (reference sequence). Full variable domain (rest looked up from reference TRBV19 and TRBJ1-2): DGGITQSPKYLFRKEGQNVTLSCEQNLNHDAMYWYRQDPGQGLRLIYYSQIVNDFQKGDIAEGYSVSREKKESFPLTVTSAQKNPTAFYLCASNSIRDSLYGYTFGSGTRLTVV.

This chain links TRBV19 with TRBJ1-2; D remains ambiguous. The CDR3 length is 13 residues. V gave up 7 bases and J gave up 4 bases, with 13 bases separating them. Germline V gene lookup returns CDR1 LNHDA and CDR2 SQIVND (reference sequence). The CDR3 bases are TGTGCCAGTACCTCGGAGGCCGGCTATGGCTACACCTTC. Its protein product is CASTSEAGYGYTF.

The chain combines TRBV19 with TRBJ2-3; tentatively, D is TRBD1 (5 bases). Looked up from germline, CDR1 is LNHDA and CDR2 is SQIVND (reference sequence). This CDR3 is 14 amino acids long. Trimming removed 4 bases at V and 6 bases at J, with 14 bases between. This CDR3 is CASSNRGVVDTQYF. The CDR3 nucleotides read TGTGCCAGTAGTAATAGGGGTGTGGTGGATACGCAGTATTTT.

CDR3 coding DNA: TGCGCCAGCAGCTTGGTGGGACAGGGGGCACAAGATACGCAGTATTTT. Protein: CASSLVGQGAQDTQYF. The rearrangement links TRBV5-1 to TRBJ2-3; the match to TRBD1 covers 12 bases. The CDR3 totals 16 residues. Germline-derived CDR1 and CDR2 are SGHRS and YFSETQ. The V segment lost 0 bases and the J segment 5 bases; nucleotides outside the gene matches: 4. The full variable domain, with the rest looked up from reference TRBV5-1 and TRBJ2-3, is KAGVTQTPRYLIKTRGQQVTLSCSPISGHRSVSWYQQTPGQGLQFLFEYFSETQRNKGNFPGRFSGRQFSNSRSEMNVSTLELGDSALYLCASSLVGQGAQDTQYFGPGTRLTVL.

The rearrangement joins TRBV6-5 to TRBJ2-7, with TRBD1 matching over 11 bases. The CDR3 extends over 14 amino acids. The V and J ends lost 5 bases and 3 bases, in that order; junction bases with no gene match: 3. The germline V gene encodes CDR1 MNHEY and CDR2 SVGAGI. The CDR3 sequence is CASSRTGGNYEQYF. The DNA of the CDR3 is TGTGCCAGCAGTAGGACAGGGGGCAACTACGAGCAGTACTTC.

The chain recombines TRBV18 with TRBJ2-2, with 11 bases identical to TRBD2. Germline CDR1 is KGHSH and CDR2 is LQKENI. The length of the CDR3 is 15 residues. V shed 5 bases, J shed 5 bases, and the junction held 4 bases outside the gene matches. The CDR3 reads CASSFGLAGTGELFF. The DNA for the CDR3 is TGTGCCAGCTCATTCGGACTAGCGGGTACCGGGGAGCTGTTTTTT.

The chain carries TRBV28 and TRBJ2-3; 8 bases align to TRBD1. Germline assignment: CDR1 MDHEN and CDR2 SYDVKM. V trimming: 7 bases; J trimming: 6 bases; junction bases outside the gene matches: 9. CDR3 size: 14 residues. The CDR3 reads CASIPQGARDTQYF. The DNA of the CDR3 is TGTGCCAGCATCCCTCAGGGGGCCCGGGATACGCAGTATTTT.

This chain uses TRBV4-2 with TRBJ1-4; 8 bases fit TRBD1. This CDR3 is 15 amino acids long. CDR1 is LGHNA, CDR2 YNFKEQ, per germline. J lost 10 bases, V lost 1 base, and 8 bases had no gene match. This chain's CDR3 is CASSQGLFRGRKLFF. The CDR3 DNA reads as TGTGCCAGCAGCCAAGGGTTATTCAGGGGGCGAAAACTGTTTTTT.

The chain uses TRBV6-5 and TRBJ1-1; 7 nucleotides agree with TRBD1. The CDR3 consists of 15 residues. V shed 0 bases and J 0 bases; nucleotides not matched to a gene: 1. Per germline, CDR1 MNHEY and CDR2 SVGAGI. CDR3 sequence (DNA): TGTGCCAGCAGTTACTCGGACAGGTTGAACACTGAAGCTTTCTTT. It encodes CASSYSDRLNTEAFF.

The rearrangement links TRBV27 to TRBJ2-2, with 11 bases that match TRBD2. Germline V gene sequence: CDR1 MNHEY, CDR2 SMNVEV (reference sequence). The CDR3 totals 16 residues. Losses at the gene ends were 6 bases for V and 1 base for J; bases not matched to a gene: 4. Written as DNA, the CDR3 is TGTGCCAGCAGAAATCTAGCGGGAGGGAACACCGGGGAGCTGTTTTTT. Protein sequence: CASRNLAGGNTGELFF.

The chain employs TRBV28 and TRBJ1-3; D uncertain. The V end was cut by 1 base, the J end by 0 bases, with 10 bases between. CDR3 length: 16 residues. Looked up from germline, CDR1 is MDHEN and CDR2 is SYDVKM. This chain's CDR3 is CASSLFPGSSGNTIYF. In nucleotides, the CDR3 is TGTGCCAGCAGTTTATTTCCAGGCAGCTCTGGAAACACCATATATTTT. The entire variable domain, with the rest obtained from reference TRBV28 and TRBJ1-3, is as follows: DVKVTQSSRYLVKRTGEKVFLECVQDMDHENMFWYRQDPGLGLRLIYFSYDVKMKEKGDIPEGYSVSREKKERFSLILESASTNQTSMYLCASSLFPGSSGNTIYFGEGSWLTVV.

This chain links TRBV27 with TRBJ2-7; 15 nucleotides line up with TRBD2. V lost 5 bases and J lost 7; bases outside the gene matches: 9. CDR3 length: 16 amino acids. Per germline, CDR1 MNHEY and CDR2 SMNVEV (reference sequence). The CDR3 nucleotides read TGTGCCAGCAGTCTCCGGACTAGCGGGAGGGAGGGAGAGCAGTACTTC. Protein sequence: CASSLRTSGREGEQYF.

The J gene is TRBJ1-2, the V gene TRBV2; D is perhaps TRBD1 (5 bases). This CDR3 spans 16 amino acids. Trimming cost V 3 bases and J 2 bases, with 16 bases left between them. Per the germline V gene, CDR1 is SNHLY and CDR2 is FYNNEI. The CDR3 DNA is TGTGCCAGCAGTGAGGAGGGGCTCGGTGTAAACTATGGCTACACCTTC. Translation gives CASSEEGLGVNYGYTF.

The rearrangement joins TRBV13 to TRBJ1-2; 11 nucleotides match TRBD1. This CDR3 region has 15 residues. With V trimmed by 4 bases and J by 3 bases, 4 bases remained unmatched. Germline lookup yields CDR1 PRHDT and CDR2 FYEKMQ (reference sequence). The CDR3 protein is CASSWTGGFDYGYTF. CDR3 DNA sequence: TGTGCCAGCAGCTGGACAGGGGGCTTCGACTATGGCTACACCTTC. Drawing the rest from reference TRBV13 and TRBJ1-2, the complete variable domain is AAGVIQSPRHLIKEKRETATLKCYPIPRHDTVYWYQQGPGQDPQFLISFYEKMQSDKGSIPDRFSAQQFSDYHSELNMSSLELGDSALYFCASSWTGGFDYGYTFGSGTRLTVV.